The 5 T cell receptor beta chains below come from one sample, sequenced in a study of shared clonotypes between healthy human individuals. The method was immunoSEQ multiplex PCR; TCRdb's version includes in-frame clones alone and lacks a portion of them. The table lists some 1.4 million clones, more than 95% of them singletons, with roughly 1.2% in the top ten. Sequenced: naive CD4+ T cells sorted from blood. Subset of the sample: CD45RA+ positively selected. These receptors all come from a man aged 30-40 years in good health.

V and J are TRBV5-3 and TRBJ2-7; TRBD2 aligns across 13 bases. TRBV5-3 is classed as an ORF, of uncertain function. The J segment lost 2 bases and the V segment lost 4 bases, leaving 3 bases of the junction unmatched. The CDR3 sequence is 15 residues long. The CDR3 DNA is TGTGCCAGAAGCAGGGGACTAGCGGGGCCCTACGAGCAGTACTTC. It encodes CARSRGLAGPYEQYF.

V gene TRBV15 combines with J gene TRBJ1-4, with 8 nucleotides matching TRBD1. The V and J ends lost 1 base and 4 bases, in that order; junction bases with no gene match: 5. Germline V gene lookup returns CDR1 LNHNV and CDR2 YYDKDF (reference sequence). The CDR3 totals 16 residues. The CDR3 bases are TGTGCCACCAGCAGAGGGGCCGGACAGGGTAATGAAAAACTGTTTTTT. It encodes CATSRGAGQGNEKLFF.

The gene calls are TRBV4-3 and TRBJ2-1; TRBD1 is a possible D gene (6 bases). The CDR3 consists of 13 residues. Per germline, CDR1 LGHNA and CDR2 YSLEER. V lost 6 bases and J 8 bases, leaving 14 bases between the germline ends. CDR3 protein: CASRSEEGDEQFF. DNA for the CDR3: TGCGCCAGCAGGAGCGAAGAGGGGGATGAGCAGTTCTTC.

V and J are TRBV2 and TRBJ2-1; no reliable D call. The V end lost 1 base, the J end lost 3 bases, and 7 bases lay between the germline ends. Germline V CDR1 and CDR2: SNHLY, FYNNEI. This CDR3 contains 14 residues. The CDR3 DNA follows: TGTGCCAGCAGTGAAGTAGCAATCTACAATGAGCAGTTCTTC. Translating it yields CASSEVAIYNEQFF.

This chain uses TRBV7-2 with TRBJ1-2; D may be TRBD1 (6 bases). CDR3 length equals 15 residues. Germline values: CDR1 SGHTA, CDR2 FQGNSA. V was shortened by 1 base and J by 8 bases, with 17 bases between the two germline ends. The CDR3 DNA follows: TGTGCCAGCAGCTTAGACTTTCGGGGGCCCGACGGCTACACCTTC. This codes for CASSLDFRGPDGYTF.